This T cell receptor beta chain was found in a study of CD8 T cells in Susac syndrome (dated by TCRdb to the late 2010s). For context, the study as a whole: Among the sequenced Susac syndrome patients, about six had clinically active disease and roughly 8 were in clinical remission. Whether CD8+ T cell activation and differentiation in Susac syndrome was antigen driven was tested using repertoire sequencing. At blood withdrawal, Susac syndrome patients were therapy-naive, treated with corticosteroids (with IVIg additionally given to some), or treated with IVIg alone. What the work shows at the level of the full study, not this receptor alone: The number of individuals in the TCR sequencing and HLA analysis was acknowledged as relatively small. The CD4+ T cell repertoire of patients with Susac syndrome showed no detectable clonal expansion.

There are 17 amino acids in the CDR3, from cysteine to phenylalanine inclusive. The only DNA kept is the CDR3, 51 bases in frame from the first base. The germline V gene provides CDR1 SGHRS and CDR2 YFSETQ. Trimming takes 3 bases off V and 0 bases off J; junction bases not matched to a gene: 5. High-throughput TCR beta sequencing profiled peripheral blood CD8+ and CD4+ T cells from healthy donors, Susac syndrome patients and multiple sclerosis patients. The Susac syndrome patients fulfilled recently defined diagnostic criteria for either definite or probable disease. CD8+ TEMRA cells were enriched by FACS, while bulk CD8+ and CD4+ T cells were purified by magnetic negative isolation. Blood was drawn into EDTA tubes, processed within 24 hours, and PBMCs were isolated by density gradient centrifugation. PBMCs intended for TCR sequencing were frozen in liquid nitrogen and were later thawed in a 37 degrees C water bath. The sorted or isolated CD4+, CD8+ and CD8+ TEMRA cells reached a purity of at least 90%.

Comments on this clonotype: Its antigen target is currently unknown. It has no much larger one-base neighbor in the sample; base qualities were not kept.

RNA was extracted using the RNeasy kit, and roughly 0.45 to 1 microgram was reverse transcribed with random hexamers. TCR beta CDR3 regions were amplified with the immunoSEQ multiplex PCR assay covering 54 Vbeta and 13 Jbeta segments. To correct PCR amplification bias, a synthetic template baseline was used for both primer optimization and computational correction. The original methods were these. Only productive sequences were kept, with reads annotated to V, D and J genes according to IMGT and analyzed in immunoSEQ Analyzer. Clonality was computed as one minus Shannon entropy normalized by log2 of the number of productive unique sequences. For each patient and control, public and private clones were evaluated within the 100 most prevalent clones. A clone was defined as Susac-specific if it was absent from the healthy and MS cohorts, from some 1,100 published viral clones and from other ImmuneACCESS disease sequences. TCRdb handled the public reads itself, with Q25 trimming in fastp and clone calling in MiXCR, and kept productive beta chains. Each record represents a unique CDR3 protein, reported with the most common genes and DNA among its rows. In this record, the V and J calls reflect TCRdb's handling and not the investigators' own analysis. The sample table records under 200,000 distinct CDR3 sequences; about 94% of these occur just once. The ten largest make up around 0.092% of the sample.

The sample comprised CD4+ T cells from PBMCs. This sequence was found in a human donor with Susac syndrome. The chain links TRBV5-1 with TRBJ2-5; a stretch of 13 junction bases matches TRBD2. The bases read TGCGCCAGCAGCTCCGGACTAGCGGGGGCCTACCAAGAGACCCAGTACTTC. Its protein product is CASSSGLAGAYQETQYF.